These T cell receptor beta chains were read from a single sample in a study of cytomegalovirus exposure and HLA in healthy donors. Libraries were prepared by immunoSEQ multiplex PCR; TCRdb keeps only in-frame clonotypes and omits some of them. The data contain about 41,000 clones, approximately 84% of them singletons. The sequencing input was PBMCs. The source of these receptors is a man aged 45-65 years in good health and CMV-seronegative. CDR3s include the opening cysteine and the closing phenylalanine or tryptophan. D genes are given only for firm matches. Clone size appears in some rows only: once, few, many, or a class for an expanded clone.

d_gene	v_gene	j_gene	abundance	CDR3nt	CDR3aa
TRBD1	TRBV18	TRBJ1-3	few	TGTGCCAGCTCACCGCGGGACAGCTACTCTGGAAACACCATATATTTT	CASSPRDSYSGNTIYF
TRBD1	TRBV7-3	TRBJ2-7	NA	TGTGCCAGCAGCTTAACGTCCAGGGGGCCCTACGAGCAGTACTTC	CASSLTSRGPYEQYF
TRBD2	TRBV4-3	TRBJ2-7	NA	TGCGCCAGCAGCCAAGAATTGGGAGCGGGAGTAATATACGAGCAGTACTTC	CASSQELGAGVIYEQYF
TRBD2	TRBV9	TRBJ2-1	NA	TGTGCCAGCAGCGGGCTAGCGGGAGGGCCGGGCAATGAGCAGTTCTTC	CASSGLAGGPGNEQFF
TRBD1	TRBV27	TRBJ2-5	NA	TGTGCCAGCAGTTTTCCAGGACAGGGGCGGGAGCAGTACTTC	CASSFPGQGREQYF
TRBD2	TRBV7-6	TRBJ2-7	NA	TGTGCCAGCAGCTTGGGTGGGGGGGGCGAGCAGTACTTC	CASSLGGGGEQYF
NA	TRBV4-1	TRBJ1-2	once	TGCGCCAGCAGCCAAGATTCGGACTATGGCTACACCTTC	CASSQDSDYGYTF
TRBD2	TRBV27	TRBJ2-7	NA	TGTGCCAGCAAGGGACTAGCGGGACGGTTCTCCTACGAGCAGTACTTC	CASKGLAGRFSYEQYF
NA	TRBV5-1	TRBJ1-4	NA	TGCGCCAGCAGCTTGATGGGCCCTAATGAAAAACTGTTTTTT	CASSLMGPNEKLFF
TRBD1	TRBV10-3	TRBJ2-7	few	TGTGCCATCAGTGGGACAGGGAATAGCGAGCAGTACTTC	CAISGTGNSEQYF
NA	TRBV4-3	TRBJ2-2	NA	TGCGCCAGCAGCTTAGGGGTCACCGGGGAGCTGTTTTTT	CASSLGVTGELFF
TRBD2	TRBV4-1	TRBJ2-7	NA	TGCGCCAGCAGCCGCCGACTAAAAGCGGGAGGTTACGAGCAGTACTTC	CASSRRLKAGGYEQYF
NA	TRBV5-8	TRBJ2-1	NA	TGTGCCAGCAGACCGACAGCCCACAATGAGCAGTTCTTC	CASRPTAHNEQFF
TRBD1	TRBV29-1	TRBJ2-3	once	TGCAGCGTTGACGCAGGGGGCGGATGGGATACGCAGTATTTT	CSVDAGGGWDTQYF
NA	TRBV28	TRBJ1-1	NA	TGTGCCAGCACCCGAATGGCGGACACTGAAGCTTTCTTT	CASTRMADTEAFF
TRBD1	TRBV5-4	TRBJ2-7	NA	TGTGCCAGCAGCCCATCCGGGACAGGAAGCGAGCAGTACTTC	CASSPSGTGSEQYF
TRBD2	TRBV5-1	TRBJ2-7	once	TGCGCCAGCAGCTTGTATAGCGGGAGCTCCTACGAGCAGTACTTC	CASSLYSGSSYEQYF
NA	TRBV6-1	TRBJ2-2	NA	TGTGCCAGCAGTGAAGGTTACGGGGCCGGGGAGCTGTTTTTT	CASSEGYGAGELFF
TRBD2	TRBV4-2	TRBJ2-3	NA	TGTGCCAGCAGCCAAGATGGATCTAGCGGGAGGGCCAGGGATACGCAGTATTTT	CASSQDGSSGRARDTQYF
TRBD1	TRBV15	TRBJ2-3	NA	TGTGCCACCAGCGGGGGACAGGGCGGGGGCACAGATACGCAGTATTTT	CATSGGQGGGTDTQYF
TRBD1	TRBV30	TRBJ1-5	few	TGTGCCTGGGGAAGACAGGGGAGTTTAGCCAATCAGCCCCAGCATTTT	CAWGRQGSLANQPQHF
NA	TRBV7-8	TRBJ2-3	NA	TGTGCCAGCGGGGGGTCTCGGACGCAGTATTTT	CASGGSRTQYF
TRBD2	TRBV29-1	TRBJ2-3	NA	TGCAGCGGTGGTCCTACTAGCGGGAGGAGAGATACGCAGTATTTT	CSGGPTSGRRDTQYF
TRBD1	TRBV14	TRBJ1-2	NA	TGTGCCAGCAGCCCTCCCGGGACAGGGAGCTATGGCTACACCTTC	CASSPPGTGSYGYTF
NA	TRBV5-6	TRBJ2-7	NA	TGTGCCAGCAGCTTGGCCTGGGACAAGCAGTACTTC	CASSLAWDKQYF
NA	TRBV28	TRBJ2-2	few	TGTGCCAGCAGTTCGCCGGGACATTCGAACACCGGGGAGCTGTTTTTT	CASSSPGHSNTGELFF
TRBD2	TRBV5-4	TRBJ2-3	NA	TGTGCCAGCAGCCTTAGCGGGAGGATCACAGATACGCAGTATTTT	CASSLSGRITDTQYF
TRBD2	TRBV11-2	TRBJ2-1	NA	TGTGCCAGCAGCTTGGGCAGCGGGAGGGATGAGCAGTTCTTC	CASSLGSGRDEQFF
NA	TRBV9	TRBJ2-3	NA	TGTGCCAGCAGCGTAGACGGAGTCACAGATACGCAGTATTTT	CASSVDGVTDTQYF
TRBD1	TRBV19	TRBJ1-6	NA	TGTGCCAGTAGTAAAGGGGACAGGGATAATTCACCCCTCCACTTT	CASSKGDRDNSPLHF
TRBD2	TRBV19	TRBJ2-5	once	TGTGCCAGTAGTATGGGGCAGGGACTAGGAGAGACCCAGTACTTC	CASSMGQGLGETQYF
NA	TRBV7-9	TRBJ2-1	NA	TGTGCCAGCAGCTTAGGCGACTACGTTGAGCAGTTCTTC	CASSLGDYVEQFF
TRBD1	TRBV7-2	TRBJ1-1	NA	TGTGCCAGCAGCTTAGACAGGGGATCCACTGAAGCTTTCTTT	CASSLDRGSTEAFF
TRBD1	TRBV7-9	TRBJ1-2	few	TGTGCCAGCAGCCCGGGGACAGGGGGTAATAATGGCTACACCTTC	CASSPGTGGNNGYTF
NA	TRBV2	TRBJ1-1	NA	TGTGCCAGCAGTAGAGATTACGGGGTTACTTTCTTT	CASSRDYGVTFF
TRBD2	TRBV4-3	TRBJ2-1	NA	TGCGCCAGCAGCCAAGATGGACTAGCGGAGATTCGTGAGCAGTTCTTC	CASSQDGLAEIREQFF
NA	TRBV5-5	TRBJ2-7	NA	TGTGCCAGCAGCCCGGGGTCGAGCTACGAGCAGTACTTC	CASSPGSSYEQYF
TRBD1	TRBV10-3	TRBJ2-1	NA	TGTGCCATCAGCTCTGGACAGGGCGGTCGACTGGGCTTACCGGCGCGGCAGTTCTTC	CAISSGQGGRLGLPARQFF
TRBD1	TRBV7-9	TRBJ1-4	NA	TGTGCCAGCAGCTTGGGACAGGGAAGCGAAAAACTGTTTTTT	CASSLGQGSEKLFF
TRBD2	TRBV11-1	TRBJ2-3	NA	TGTGCCAGCAGCCCCGGACTAGCGGGGGTGGATACGCAGTATTTT	CASSPGLAGVDTQYF
TRBD1	TRBV6-5	TRBJ2-1	NA	TGTGCCAGCACTTCGACAGGGGGCAATTACAATGAGCAGTTCTTC	CASTSTGGNYNEQFF
NA	TRBV2	TRBJ1-6	NA	TGTGCCAGCAGTCGACAGGTATATTCACCCCTCCACTTT	CASSRQVYSPLHF